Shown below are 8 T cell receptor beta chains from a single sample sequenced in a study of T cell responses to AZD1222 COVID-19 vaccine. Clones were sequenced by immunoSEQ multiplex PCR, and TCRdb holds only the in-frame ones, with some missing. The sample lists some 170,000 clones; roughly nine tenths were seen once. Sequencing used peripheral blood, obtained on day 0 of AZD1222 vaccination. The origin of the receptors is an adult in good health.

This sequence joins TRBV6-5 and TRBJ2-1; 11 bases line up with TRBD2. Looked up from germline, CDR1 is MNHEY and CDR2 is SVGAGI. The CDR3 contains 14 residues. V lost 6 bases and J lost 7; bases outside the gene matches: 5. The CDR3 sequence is CASRIAGGNNEQFF. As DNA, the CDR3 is TGTGCCAGCAGGATAGCGGGAGGGAATAATGAGCAGTTCTTC.

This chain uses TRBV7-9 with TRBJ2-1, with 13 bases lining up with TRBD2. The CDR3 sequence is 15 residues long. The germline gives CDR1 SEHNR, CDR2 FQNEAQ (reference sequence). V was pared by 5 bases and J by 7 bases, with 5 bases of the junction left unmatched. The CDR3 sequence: CASSPGTSGTNEQFF. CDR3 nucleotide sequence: TGTGCCAGCAGCCCCGGGACTAGCGGGACAAATGAGCAGTTCTTC.

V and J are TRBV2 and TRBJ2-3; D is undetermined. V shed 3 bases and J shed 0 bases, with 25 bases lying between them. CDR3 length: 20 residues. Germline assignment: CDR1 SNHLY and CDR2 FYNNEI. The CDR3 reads CASSEERGFGPDASTDTQYF. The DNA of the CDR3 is TGTGCCAGCAGTGAGGAGAGAGGATTCGGACCCGACGCAAGCACAGATACGCAGTATTTT.

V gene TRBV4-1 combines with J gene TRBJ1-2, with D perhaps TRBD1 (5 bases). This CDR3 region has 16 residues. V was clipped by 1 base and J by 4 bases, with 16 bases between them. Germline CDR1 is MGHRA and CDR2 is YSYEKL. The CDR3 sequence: CASSQGLSRGPYGYTF. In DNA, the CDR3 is TGCGCCAGCAGCCAAGGCCTTTCTAGGGGACCCTATGGCTACACCTTC.

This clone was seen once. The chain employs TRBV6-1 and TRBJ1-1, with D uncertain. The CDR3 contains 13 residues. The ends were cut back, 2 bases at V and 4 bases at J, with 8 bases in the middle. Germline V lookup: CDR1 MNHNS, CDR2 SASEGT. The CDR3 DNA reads TGTGCCAGCAGTGAATGGGTGGCCACTGAAGCTTTCTTT. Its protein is CASSEWVATEAFF.

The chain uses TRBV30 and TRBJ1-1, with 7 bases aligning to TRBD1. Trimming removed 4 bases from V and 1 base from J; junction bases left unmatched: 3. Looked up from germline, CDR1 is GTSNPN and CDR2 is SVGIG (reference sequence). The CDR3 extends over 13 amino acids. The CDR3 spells CAWKGTANTEAFF. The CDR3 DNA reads TGTGCCTGGAAAGGGACAGCGAACACTGAAGCTTTCTTT.

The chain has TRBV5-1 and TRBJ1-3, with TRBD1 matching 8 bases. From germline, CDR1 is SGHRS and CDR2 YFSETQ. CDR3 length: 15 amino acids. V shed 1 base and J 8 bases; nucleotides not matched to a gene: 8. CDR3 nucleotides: TGCGCCAGCAGCTTGACGGGACAGGAGGGGTACACCATATATTTT. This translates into CASSLTGQEGYTIYF.

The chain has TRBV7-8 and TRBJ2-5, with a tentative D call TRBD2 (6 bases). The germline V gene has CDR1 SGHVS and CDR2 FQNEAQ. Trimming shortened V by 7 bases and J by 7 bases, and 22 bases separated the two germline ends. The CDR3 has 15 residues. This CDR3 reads CASIDRGSGEMTQYF. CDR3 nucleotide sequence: TGTGCCAGCATCGACCGGGGGTCCGGGGAGATGACCCAGTACTTC.